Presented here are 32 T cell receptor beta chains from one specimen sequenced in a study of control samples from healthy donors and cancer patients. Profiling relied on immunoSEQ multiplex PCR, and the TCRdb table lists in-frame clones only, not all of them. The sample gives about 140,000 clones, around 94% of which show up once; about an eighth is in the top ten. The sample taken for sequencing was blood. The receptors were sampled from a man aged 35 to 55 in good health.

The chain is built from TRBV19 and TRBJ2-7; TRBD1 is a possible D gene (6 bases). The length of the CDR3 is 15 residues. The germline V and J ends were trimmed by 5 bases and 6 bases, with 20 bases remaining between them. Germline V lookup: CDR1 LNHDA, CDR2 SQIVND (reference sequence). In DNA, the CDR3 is TGTGCCAGTAGTGGGTTGCGAGACAGGTTCATCGAGCAGTACTTC. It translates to CASSGLRDRFIEQYF.

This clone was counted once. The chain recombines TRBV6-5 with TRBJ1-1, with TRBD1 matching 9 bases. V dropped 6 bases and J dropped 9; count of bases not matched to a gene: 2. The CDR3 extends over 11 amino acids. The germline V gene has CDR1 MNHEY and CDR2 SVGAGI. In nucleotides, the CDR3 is TGTGCCAGCAGAGGGACAGGGAAAGCTTTCTTT. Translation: CASRGTGKAFF.

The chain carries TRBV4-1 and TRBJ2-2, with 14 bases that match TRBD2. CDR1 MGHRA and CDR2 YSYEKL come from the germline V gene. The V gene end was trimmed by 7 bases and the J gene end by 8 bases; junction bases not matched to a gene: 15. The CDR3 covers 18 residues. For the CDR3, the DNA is TGCGCCAGCAACCCTTTGGGACTAGCGGGGGCCTCGGGAGGGGAGCTGTTTTTT. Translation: CASNPLGLAGASGGELFF.

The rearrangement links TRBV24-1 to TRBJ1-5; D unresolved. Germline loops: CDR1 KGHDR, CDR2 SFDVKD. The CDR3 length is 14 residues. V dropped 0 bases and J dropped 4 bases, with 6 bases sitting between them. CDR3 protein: CATSDLRENQPQHF. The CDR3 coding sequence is TGTGCCACCAGTGATTTGAGGGAGAATCAGCCCCAGCATTTT.

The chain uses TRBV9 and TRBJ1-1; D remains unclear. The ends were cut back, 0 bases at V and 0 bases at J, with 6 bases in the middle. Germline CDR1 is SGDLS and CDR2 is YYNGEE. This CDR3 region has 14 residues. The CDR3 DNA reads TGTGCCAGCAGCGTAGGGGATATGAACACTGAAGCTTTCTTT. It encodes CASSVGDMNTEAFF.

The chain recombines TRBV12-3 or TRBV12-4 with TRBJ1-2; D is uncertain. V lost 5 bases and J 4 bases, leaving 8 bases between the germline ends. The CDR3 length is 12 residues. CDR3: CASSAGTYGYTF. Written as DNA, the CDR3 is TGTGCCAGCAGTGCCGGAACCTATGGCTACACCTTC.

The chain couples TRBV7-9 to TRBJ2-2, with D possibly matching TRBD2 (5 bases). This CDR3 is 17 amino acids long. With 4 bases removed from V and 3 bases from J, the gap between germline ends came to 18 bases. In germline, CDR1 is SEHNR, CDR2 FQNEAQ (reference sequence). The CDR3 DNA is TGTGCCAGCAGCTCACCAGGAGGTTTTAAAGACACCGGGGAGCTGTTTTTT. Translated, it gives CASSSPGGFKDTGELFF. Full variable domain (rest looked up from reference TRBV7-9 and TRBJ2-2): DTGVSQNPRHKITKRGQNVTFRCDPISEHNRLYWYRQTLGQGPEFLTYFQNEAQLEKSRLLSDRFSAERPKGSFSTLEIQRTEQGDSAMYLCASSSPGGFKDTGELFFGEGSRLTVL.

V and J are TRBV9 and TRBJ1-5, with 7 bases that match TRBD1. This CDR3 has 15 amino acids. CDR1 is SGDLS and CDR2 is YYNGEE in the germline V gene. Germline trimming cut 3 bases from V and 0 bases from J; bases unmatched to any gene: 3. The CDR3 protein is CASSGQGFSNQPQHF. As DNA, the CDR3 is TGTGCCAGCAGCGGACAGGGTTTTAGCAATCAGCCCCAGCATTTT. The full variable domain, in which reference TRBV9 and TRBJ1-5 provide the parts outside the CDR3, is DSGVTQTPKHLITATGQRVTLRCSPRSGDLSVYWYQQSLDQGLQFLIQYYNGEERAKGNILERFSAQQFPDLHSELNLSSLELGDSALYFCASSGQGFSNQPQHFGDGTRLSIL.

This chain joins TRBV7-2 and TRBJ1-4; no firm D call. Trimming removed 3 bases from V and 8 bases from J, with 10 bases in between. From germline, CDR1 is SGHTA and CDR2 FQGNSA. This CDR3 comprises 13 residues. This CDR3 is CASSLQREEKLFF. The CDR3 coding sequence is TGTGCCAGCAGCTTGCAAAGGGAGGAAAAACTGTTTTTT.

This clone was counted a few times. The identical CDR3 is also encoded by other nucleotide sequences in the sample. The CDR3: CASSLQGRNTEAFF. In nucleotides, the CDR3 is TGTGCCAGCAGCCTACAGGGCAGGAACACTGAAGCTTTCTTT. The J gene is TRBJ1-1, the V gene TRBV6-2 or TRBV6-3, with D tentatively TRBD1 (6 bases). This CDR3 is built from 14 residues. V dropped 6 bases and J dropped 1 base, with 12 bases sitting between them. Looked up from germline, CDR1 is MNHEY and CDR2 is SVGEGT.

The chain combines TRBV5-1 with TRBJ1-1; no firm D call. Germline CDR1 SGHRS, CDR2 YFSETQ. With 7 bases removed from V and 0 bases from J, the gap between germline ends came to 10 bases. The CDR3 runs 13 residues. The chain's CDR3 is CASRLTVNTEAFF. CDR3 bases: TGCGCCAGCCGACTAACAGTGAACACTGAAGCTTTCTTT.

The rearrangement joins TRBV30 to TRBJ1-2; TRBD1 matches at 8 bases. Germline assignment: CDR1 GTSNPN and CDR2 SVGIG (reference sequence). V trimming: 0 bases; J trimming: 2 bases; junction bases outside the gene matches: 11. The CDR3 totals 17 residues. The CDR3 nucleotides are TGTGCCTGGAGTGTACCGGGGCGACAGGGGTCGAACTATGGCTACACCTTC. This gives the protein CAWSVPGRQGSNYGYTF.

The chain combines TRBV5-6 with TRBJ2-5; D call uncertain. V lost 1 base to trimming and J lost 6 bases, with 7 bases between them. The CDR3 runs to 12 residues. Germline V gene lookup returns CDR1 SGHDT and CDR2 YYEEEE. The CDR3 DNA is TGTGCCAGCAGCTTGCTGGAAAAGACCCAGTACTTC. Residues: CASSLLEKTQYF.

The chain's CDR3 is CASSLDRQSSGNTIYF. CDR3 DNA: TGTGCCAGCAGCTTGGACCGACAGAGCTCTGGAAACACCATATATTTT. The V call is TRBV5-6, the J call TRBJ1-3; possible D gene TRBD1, 5 bases. V lost 0 bases and J lost 0, with 10 bases in between. CDR1 SGHDT and CDR2 YYEEEE come from the germline V gene. The CDR3 runs to 16 residues.

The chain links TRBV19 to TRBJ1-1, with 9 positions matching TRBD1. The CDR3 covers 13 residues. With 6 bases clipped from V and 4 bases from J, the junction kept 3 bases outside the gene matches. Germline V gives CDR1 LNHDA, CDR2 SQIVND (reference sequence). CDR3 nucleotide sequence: TGTGCCAGTAGGACAGGGGGAGCCACTGAAGCTTTCTTT. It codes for CASRTGGATEAFF. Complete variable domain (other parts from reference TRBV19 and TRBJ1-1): DGGITQSPKYLFRKEGQNVTLSCEQNLNHDAMYWYRQDPGQGLRLIYYSQIVNDFQKGDIAEGYSVSREKKESFPLTVTSAQKNPTAFYLCASRTGGATEAFFGQGTRLTVV.

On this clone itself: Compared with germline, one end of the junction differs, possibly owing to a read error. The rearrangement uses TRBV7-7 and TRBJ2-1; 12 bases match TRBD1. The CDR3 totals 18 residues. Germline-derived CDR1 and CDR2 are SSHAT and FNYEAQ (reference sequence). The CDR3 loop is CASSRGTGGPGSYNEQFF. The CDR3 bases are TGTGCTAGCAGCCGTGGGACAGGGGGCCCAGGCTCCTACAATGAGCAGTTCTTC.

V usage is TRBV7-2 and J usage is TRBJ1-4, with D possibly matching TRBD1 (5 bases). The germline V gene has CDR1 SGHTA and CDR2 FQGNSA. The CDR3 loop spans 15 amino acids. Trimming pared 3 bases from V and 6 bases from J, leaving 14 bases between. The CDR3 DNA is TGTGCCAGCAGCTTCCTGGGACGTCGAGATGAAAAACTGTTTTTT. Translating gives CASSFLGRRDEKLFF.

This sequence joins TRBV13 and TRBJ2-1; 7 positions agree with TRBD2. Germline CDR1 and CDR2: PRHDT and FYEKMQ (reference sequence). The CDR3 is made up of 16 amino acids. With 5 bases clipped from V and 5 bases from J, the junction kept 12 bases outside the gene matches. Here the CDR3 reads CASSPLDAGDDNEQFF. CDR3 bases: TGTGCCAGCAGCCCCCTAGATGCGGGGGACGACAATGAGCAGTTCTTC.

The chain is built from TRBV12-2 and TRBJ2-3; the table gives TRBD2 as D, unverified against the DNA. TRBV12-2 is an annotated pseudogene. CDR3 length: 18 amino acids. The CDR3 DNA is TGTGCAAGTCGCTTAGCGCGAGGGCAGGCAGTTAGCACAGATACGCAGTATTTT. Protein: CASRLARGQAVSTDTQYF.

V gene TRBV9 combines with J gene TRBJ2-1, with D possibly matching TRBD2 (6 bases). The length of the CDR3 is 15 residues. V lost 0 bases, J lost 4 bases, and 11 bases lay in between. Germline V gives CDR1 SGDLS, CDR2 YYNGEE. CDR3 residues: CASSVAGLRYNEQFF. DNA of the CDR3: TGTGCCAGCAGCGTAGCGGGACTGAGGTACAATGAGCAGTTCTTC.

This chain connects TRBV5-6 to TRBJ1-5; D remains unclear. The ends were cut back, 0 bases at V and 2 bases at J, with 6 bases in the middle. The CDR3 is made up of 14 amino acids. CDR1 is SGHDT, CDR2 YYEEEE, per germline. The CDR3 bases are TGTGCCAGCAGCTTGGCAACAGGCAATCAGCCCCAGCATTTT. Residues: CASSLATGNQPQHF.

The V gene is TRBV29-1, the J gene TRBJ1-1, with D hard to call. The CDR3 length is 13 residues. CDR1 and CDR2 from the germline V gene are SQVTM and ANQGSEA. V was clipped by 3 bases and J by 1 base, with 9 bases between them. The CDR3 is CSVELPGNTEAFF. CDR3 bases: TGCAGCGTTGAGTTACCCGGGAACACTGAAGCTTTCTTT. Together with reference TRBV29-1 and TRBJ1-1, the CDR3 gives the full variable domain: SAVISQKPSRDICQRGTSLTIQCQVDSQVTMMFWYRQQPGQSLTLIATANQGSEATYESGFVIDKFPISRPNLTFSTLTVSNMSPEDSSIYLCSVELPGNTEAFFGQGTRLTVV.

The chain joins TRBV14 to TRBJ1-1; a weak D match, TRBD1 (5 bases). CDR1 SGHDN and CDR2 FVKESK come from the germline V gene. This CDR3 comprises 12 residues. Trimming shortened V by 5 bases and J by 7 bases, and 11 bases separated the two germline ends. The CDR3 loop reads CASSGDGVEAFF. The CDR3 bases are TGTGCCAGCAGCGGGGACGGAGTTGAAGCTTTCTTT.

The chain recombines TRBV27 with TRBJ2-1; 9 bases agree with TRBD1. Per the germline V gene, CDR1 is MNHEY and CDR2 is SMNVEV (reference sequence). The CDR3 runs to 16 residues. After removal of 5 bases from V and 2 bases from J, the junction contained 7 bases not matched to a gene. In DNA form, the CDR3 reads TGTGCCAGCAGTCCGGGACAGGGCCTGGCCTACAATGAGCAGTTCTTC. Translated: CASSPGQGLAYNEQFF.

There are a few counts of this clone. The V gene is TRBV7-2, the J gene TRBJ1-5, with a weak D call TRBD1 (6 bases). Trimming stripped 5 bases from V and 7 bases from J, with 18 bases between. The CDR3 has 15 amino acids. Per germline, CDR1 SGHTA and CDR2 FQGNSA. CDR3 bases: TGTGCCAGCAGCCAAAACAGGGTTTTAGGGCAGCCCCAGCATTTT. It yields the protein CASSQNRVLGQPQHF.

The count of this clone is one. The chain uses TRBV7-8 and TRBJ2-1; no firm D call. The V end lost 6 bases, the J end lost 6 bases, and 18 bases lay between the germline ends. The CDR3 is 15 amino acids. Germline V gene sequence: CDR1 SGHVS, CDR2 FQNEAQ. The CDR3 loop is CASSLSLRLINEQFF. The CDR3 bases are TGTGCCAGCAGTCTTAGTCTTCGACTTATCAATGAGCAGTTCTTC.

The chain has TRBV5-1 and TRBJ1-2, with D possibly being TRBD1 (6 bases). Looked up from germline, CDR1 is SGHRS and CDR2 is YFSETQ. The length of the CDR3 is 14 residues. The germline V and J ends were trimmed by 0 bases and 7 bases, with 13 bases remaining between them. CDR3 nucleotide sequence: TGCGCCAGCAGCTTGGTTGGGGGCGCCTCTGGCTACACCTTC. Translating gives CASSLVGGASGYTF.

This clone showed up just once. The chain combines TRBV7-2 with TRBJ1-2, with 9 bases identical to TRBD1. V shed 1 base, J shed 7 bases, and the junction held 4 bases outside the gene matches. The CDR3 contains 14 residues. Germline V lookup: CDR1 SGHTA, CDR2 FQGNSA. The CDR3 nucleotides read TGTGCCAGCAGCTTAGAGGGACAGGGAGCTGGCTACACCTTC. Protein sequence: CASSLEGQGAGYTF.

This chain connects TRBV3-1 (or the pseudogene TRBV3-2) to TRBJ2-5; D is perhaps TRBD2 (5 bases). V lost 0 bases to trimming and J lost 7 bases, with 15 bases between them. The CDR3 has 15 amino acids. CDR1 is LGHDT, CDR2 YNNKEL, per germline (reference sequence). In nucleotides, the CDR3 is TGTGCCAGCAGCCAAGATAACGGACGCGGAGGGACCCAGTACTTC. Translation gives CASSQDNGRGGTQYF.

In nucleotides, the CDR3 is TGTGCCAGCAGTTCACCCACAGGGGAACCAAATCAGCCCCAGCATTTT. This translates into CASSSPTGEPNQPQHF. V usage is TRBV6-6 and J usage is TRBJ1-5; 7 positions agree with TRBD1. Germline lookup yields CDR1 MNHNY and CDR2 SVGAGI (reference sequence). This CDR3 spans 16 amino acids. With V trimmed by 4 bases and J by 4 bases, 10 bases remained unmatched.

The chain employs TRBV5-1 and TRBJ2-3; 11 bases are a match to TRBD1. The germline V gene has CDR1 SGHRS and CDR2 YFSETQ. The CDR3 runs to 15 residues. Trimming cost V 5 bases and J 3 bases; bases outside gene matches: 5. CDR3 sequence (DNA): TGCGCCAGCAGTTGGACAGGGGGCGGGACAGATACGCAGTATTTT. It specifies CASSWTGGGTDTQYF.

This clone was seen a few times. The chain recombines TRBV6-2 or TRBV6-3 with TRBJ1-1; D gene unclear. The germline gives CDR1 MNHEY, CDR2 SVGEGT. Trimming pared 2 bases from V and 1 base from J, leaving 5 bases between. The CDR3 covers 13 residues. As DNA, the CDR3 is TGTGCCAGCAGTTACATGGGGAACACTGAAGCTTTCTTT. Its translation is CASSYMGNTEAFF.